What follows are 10 T cell receptor beta chains derived from one specimen sequenced in a study of cytomegalovirus exposure and HLA in healthy donors. Primers included in the PCR were 60 Vbeta and 13 Jbeta primers. The repertoire was sequenced with immunoSEQ multiplex PCR; TCRdb's copy has only in-frame clones and lacks some. The table has over 100,000 clones, less than 80% seen once. Input material: PBMCs. The receptors were sampled from a woman aged 25 to 39 in good health and CMV-seronegative.

The gene calls are TRBV4-3 and TRBJ2-1, with 7 bases that match TRBD1. Germline assignment: CDR1 LGHNA and CDR2 YSLEER. This CDR3 spans 15 amino acids. V lost 3 bases to trimming and J lost 5 bases; unmatched junction nucleotides: 7. The CDR3, as DNA: TGCGCCAGCAGCCATGGACAGGTGGGGAACAATGAGCAGTTCTTC. Protein product: CASSHGQVGNNEQFF.

V is TRBV30 and J is TRBJ1-5; 9 bases are a match to TRBD1. The germline V gene has CDR1 GTSNPN and CDR2 SVGIG (reference sequence). This CDR3 contains 15 residues. The trim removed 2 bases at V and 2 bases at J, leaving 4 bases unmatched. The CDR3 protein is CAWSKGDRGNQPQHF. Written as DNA, the CDR3 is TGTGCCTGGAGTAAGGGGGACAGGGGCAATCAGCCCCAGCATTTT.

V gene TRBV6-1 combines with J gene TRBJ1-5; tentative D call: TRBD1 (5 bases). CDR1 is MNHNS and CDR2 is SASEGT in the germline V gene. The CDR3 is made up of 15 amino acids. Trimming removed 6 bases at V and 2 bases at J, with 14 bases between. CDR3 DNA sequence: TGTGCCAGCAGACTCCAGGGTTCGGGCAATCAGCCCCAGCATTTT. Translating it yields CASRLQGSGNQPQHF.

This clone was seen more than once but under ten times. The chain combines TRBV2 with TRBJ2-1, with TRBD2 matching over 7 bases. Germline lookup yields CDR1 SNHLY and CDR2 FYNNEI. The V segment lost 4 bases and the J segment 10 bases; nucleotides outside the gene matches: 7. The CDR3 runs 13 residues. This CDR3 is CASSAFLGGEQFF. In nucleotides, the CDR3 is TGTGCCAGCAGTGCGTTCTTGGGGGGGGAGCAGTTCTTC.

This clone was observed a few times. The genes are TRBV6-5 and TRBJ2-7; a weak D match, TRBD1 (6 bases). The CDR3 spans 15 residues. Germline V gene data show CDR1 as MNHEY and CDR2 as SVGAGI. The V gene lost 7 bases and the J gene lost 3 bases, with 19 bases spanning the gap. The CDR3 DNA sequence: TGTGCCAGCACACACGGTGGGACATTAATCTACGAGCAGTACTTC. This gives the protein CASTHGGTLIYEQYF.

There are a few counts of this clone. As DNA, the CDR3 is TGCGCCAGCAGCGCTCCTGGCAGGAGGAAAACCGGGGAGCTGTTTTTT. Amino acid sequence: CASSAPGRRKTGELFF. The chain couples TRBV4-1 to TRBJ2-2; tentatively, D is TRBD2 (5 bases). V gave up 5 bases and J gave up 5 bases, with 18 bases separating them. Germline assignment: CDR1 MGHRA and CDR2 YSYEKL. The CDR3 totals 16 residues.

V gene TRBV11-2 combines with J gene TRBJ2-1, with 16 bases that match TRBD2. This CDR3 has 17 residues. The ends lost 2 bases at V and 9 bases at J; junction bases unmatched: 7. Germline V gene sequence: CDR1 SGHAT, CDR2 FQNNGV. The CDR3 DNA sequence: TGTGCCAGCAGCTTACTATCCGGGACTAGCGGGAGGGGTGAGCAGTTCTTC. Translating gives CASSLLSGTSGRGEQFF.

This clone has only one observation. The J gene is TRBJ2-1, the V gene TRBV4-3, with D possibly matching TRBD2 (5 bases). The CDR3 is 18 residues long. CDR1 and CDR2 (germline): LGHNA, YSLEER. Deletions cut 3 bases from V and 7 bases from J, with 25 bases between. In DNA, the CDR3 is TGCGCCAGCAGCCAGAGGGCCCCCCCGGTGGGTGAGGGAAATGAGCAGTTCTTC. Its translation is CASSQRAPPVGEGNEQFF.

Worth noting for this clone: One end of the junction varies from germline; a read error may be responsible. The chain couples TRBV5-6 to TRBJ2-3; perhaps TRBD2 as D (6 bases). CDR1 SGHDT and CDR2 YYEEEE come from the germline V gene. CDR3 size: 15 residues. The CDR3 loop is CASNLVADYTDTQYF. The CDR3 coding sequence is TGTGCCAGCAACTTGGTTGCGGACTACACAGATACGCAGTATTTT.

Only a few counts were recorded for this clone. CDR3 loop: CASSGQSSETQYF. The CDR3, as DNA: TGTGCCAGCAGCGGACAGTCCTCTGAGACCCAGTACTTC. This chain joins TRBV6-1 and TRBJ2-5; possibly TRBD1 for D (6 bases). The CDR3 runs 13 residues. The V gene's germline CDR1 is MNHNS and CDR2 SASEGT. V dropped 6 bases and J dropped 5 bases, with 13 bases sitting between them.